Below, one TCR beta chain is given with its context. These data come from a study of blood T cell repertoires in COVID-19. Study context: Samples of COVID-19 (acute and convalescent) were obtained from the United States, Italy and Spain. T cells, B-cell-depleted T cells, or PBMCs provided the cDNA or gDNA that served as material.

Authors' analysis steps: Estimation of nucleated cell counts was performed using reference gene primer amplification. Method: immunoSEQ multiplex PCR; TCRdb's copy keeps in-frame clones and lacks some. That table is the source of V, J and clone size, and D and trimming were worked out from the DNA. This sample has over 150,000 clones, with roughly four fifths found just once. Participants were aged roughly 18 to 89 years from roughly 25 US areas. Germline CDR1 and CDR2: SGHRS and YFSETQ. This CDR3 contains 14 residues. Trimming cost V 0 bases and J 13 bases, with 14 bases left between them. The sequence derives from a man in his forties or fifties who had recovered from COVID-19. Sequenced: PBMCs or T cells enriched from blood (not recorded which). V is TRBV5-1 and J is TRBJ1-6, with D hard to call. CDR3 sequence reads: CASSLESRGWPLHF. The DNA of the CDR3 is TGCGCCAGCAGCTTGGAATCACGGGGATGGCCCCTCCACTTT.